Described below is a single TCR beta chain sequence and its context. J was trimmed by 10 bases and V by 3 bases; bases with no gene match: 5. The CDR3 is made up of 14 amino acids. Germline V gives CDR1 LNHNV, CDR2 YYDKDF (reference sequence). This sample is drawn from a study of blood T cell repertoires in COVID-19. Study context: The analysed material was cDNA or gDNA that came from T cells, B-cell-depleted T cells, or PBMCs.

Sequencing was performed with immunoSEQ multiplex PCR; in TCRdb, only in-frame clones are kept and a portion is missing. The sample has under 300,000 clones, around nine tenths seen once. The sequence was collected from a woman aged 40 to 50 who had recovered from COVID-19. The sequenced sample consisted of peripheral blood. The V gene is TRBV15, the J gene TRBJ1-6; 8 bases are shared with TRBD1. The CDR3 DNA follows: TGTGCCACCAGCAGCGGGACAGGATTCTCACCCCTCCACTTT. This codes for CATSSGTGFSPLHF.